Shown below are 26 T cell receptor beta chains from a single sample sequenced in a study of OX40 agonist ivuxolimab in advanced cancers. Profiling relied on immunoSEQ multiplex PCR, and the TCRdb table lists in-frame clones only, not all of them. The sample lists about 100,000 clones, roughly nine tenths occurring once. This specimen was CD4+ or CD8+ T cells sorted from blood, taken in a trial of the OX40 agonist ivuxolimab. Source of these receptors: an adult with an advanced solid tumor such as melanoma, head and neck, liver or kidney cancer.

The chain is built from TRBV28 and TRBJ2-3; tentative D call: TRBD2 (6 bases). Per germline, CDR1 MDHEN and CDR2 SYDVKM. The CDR3 has 14 residues. V lost 6 bases to trimming and J lost 0 bases, with 10 bases between them. CDR3 in amino acids: CASRAGTSTDTQYF. The CDR3 DNA sequence: TGTGCCAGCAGGGCCGGGACTAGCACAGATACGCAGTATTTT. The full variable domain, in which reference TRBV28 and TRBJ2-3 provide the parts outside the CDR3, is DVKVTQSSRYLVKRTGEKVFLECVQDMDHENMFWYRQDPGLGLRLIYFSYDVKMKEKGDIPEGYSVSREKKERFSLILESASTNQTSMYLCASRAGTSTDTQYFGPGTRLTVL.

V and J are TRBV7-7 and TRBJ2-1; D is perhaps TRBD1 (5 bases). The CDR3 runs 13 residues. Trimming cost V 1 base and J 8 bases, with 9 bases left between them. Germline V gene sequence: CDR1 SSHAT, CDR2 FNYEAQ (reference sequence). CDR3 nucleotide sequence: TGTGCCAGCAGCTTAGATCCAGGGCATGAGCAGTTCTTC. It codes for CASSLDPGHEQFF.

The rearrangement links TRBV6-5 to TRBJ2-7, with D hard to call. V lost 6 bases and J lost 3, with 12 bases in between. The CDR3 covers 13 residues. Per germline, CDR1 MNHEY and CDR2 SVGAGI. CDR3 in amino acids: CASSSPGDYEQYF. The CDR3 DNA sequence: TGTGCCAGCAGCTCCCCCGGCGACTACGAGCAGTACTTC.

The V gene is TRBV28, the J gene TRBJ1-3, with D unresolved. Per germline, CDR1 MDHEN and CDR2 SYDVKM. Trimming pared 5 bases from V and 0 bases from J, leaving 8 bases between. This CDR3 is built from 14 residues. The CDR3 loop reads CASSVGNSGNTIYF. CDR3 DNA sequence: TGTGCCAGCAGTGTGGGGAACTCTGGAAACACCATATATTTT.

J is TRBJ1-4 and V is TRBV11-2; possibly TRBD1 for D (6 bases). The CDR3 is 15 amino acids. Germline CDR1 SGHAT, CDR2 FQNNGV. V shed 8 bases and J shed 0 bases, with 13 bases lying between them. CDR3 in amino acids: CASATGFTTNEKLFF. The CDR3 DNA is TGTGCCAGCGCCACAGGGTTCACAACTAATGAAAAACTGTTTTTT.

The chain uses TRBV5-1 and TRBJ1-2; perhaps TRBD1 as D (6 bases). V dropped 4 bases and J dropped 2 bases, with 18 bases sitting between them. This CDR3 is 16 amino acids long. Per germline, CDR1 SGHRS and CDR2 YFSETQ. DNA of the CDR3: TGCGCCAGCAGCCCAGCTACAGGGCGAGGGAACTATGGCTACACCTTC. Protein product: CASSPATGRGNYGYTF.

This rearrangement joins TRBV7-9 to TRBJ1-2, with a possible D match to TRBD1 (6 bases). The CDR3 has 13 residues. Trimming took off 1 base at V and 8 bases at J, with 11 bases between the two ends. CDR1 SEHNR and CDR2 FQNEAQ come from the germline V gene (reference sequence). DNA for the CDR3: TGTGCCAGCAGCTTAGGCGAGAGGGGGGGCTACACCTTC. It encodes CASSLGERGGYTF.

The J gene is TRBJ2-5, the V gene TRBV27, with D uncertain. The DNA end lines up better with TRBJ2-7; the J call may be wrong. Germline lookup yields CDR1 MNHEY and CDR2 SMNVEV (reference sequence). This CDR3 has 13 amino acids. The CDR3 is CASKFWQSYEQYF. CDR3 DNA: TGTGCCAGCAAGTTCTGGCAGTCCTACGAGCAGTACTTC.

The chain is built from TRBV5-1 and TRBJ2-3; 9 bases fit TRBD1. Germline V gene lookup returns CDR1 SGHRS and CDR2 YFSETQ. V trimming: 2 bases; J trimming: 0 bases; junction bases outside the gene matches: 4. The CDR3 is made up of 16 amino acids. The CDR3 DNA follows: TGCGCCAGCAGCTTCGGGACAGGGCGGAGCACAGATACGCAGTATTTT. This codes for CASSFGTGRSTDTQYF.

This clone was seen once. The chain combines TRBV19 with TRBJ1-5, with TRBD1 as a possible D gene (5 bases). The CDR3 spans 15 residues. Germline CDR1 and CDR2: LNHDA and SQIVND (reference sequence). Trimming cost V 5 bases and J 5 bases, with 16 bases left between them. CDR3 amino acids: CASSSSRTQDQPQHF. In DNA form, the CDR3 reads TGTGCCAGTAGTTCGTCAAGGACACAGGATCAGCCCCAGCATTTT.

The rearrangement uses TRBV6-1 and TRBJ1-5, with 7 nucleotides matching TRBD1. Germline V gene lookup returns CDR1 MNHNS and CDR2 SASEGT. The junction had 1 base not matched to a gene; V was cut back by 4 bases and J by 10 bases. This CDR3 has 11 residues. For the CDR3, the DNA is TGTGCCAGCAGTGGACAGGGTCCCCAGCATTTT. Translating it yields CASSGQGPQHF.

The rearrangement joins TRBV7-9 to TRBJ2-5, with D perhaps assigned TRBD1 or TRBD2 (5 bases each). Trimming took off 5 bases at V and 2 bases at J, with 18 bases between the two ends. Germline V gene data show CDR1 as SEHNR and CDR2 as FQNEAQ (reference sequence). The CDR3 is 16 residues long. Here the CDR3 reads CASSPLWGKGQETQYF. The CDR3 bases are TGTGCCAGCAGCCCCCTGTGGGGGAAGGGTCAAGAGACCCAGTACTTC.

The gene calls are TRBV5-5 and TRBJ2-7; D gene uncertain. There are 13 residues in the CDR3. With 2 bases removed from V and 5 bases from J, the gap between germline ends came to 11 bases. Per the germline V gene, CDR1 is SGHKS and CDR2 is YYEKEE (reference sequence). CDR3 sequence reads: CASSFGPAHEQYF. CDR3 bases: TGTGCCAGCAGCTTCGGACCCGCCCACGAGCAGTACTTC.

This chain uses TRBV7-2 with TRBJ2-5; D possibly uses TRBD1 or TRBD2 (5 bases each). The CDR3 sequence is 14 residues long. Germline V CDR1 and CDR2: SGHTA, FQGNSA. With 5 bases removed from V and 2 bases from J, the gap between germline ends came to 12 bases. Here the CDR3 DNA reads TGTGCCAGCAGCCGGGGACCGAGGCAAGAGACCCAGTACTTC. This sequence encodes CASSRGPRQETQYF.

CDR3 region: CASSSRTVAPEQFF. In nucleotides, the CDR3 is TGTGCCAGCAGCTCGCGCACCGTAGCTCCCGAGCAGTTCTTC. The chain recombines TRBV11-1 with TRBJ2-1; D gene uncertain. Germline V gene lookup returns CDR1 SGHAT and CDR2 FQDESV (reference sequence). This CDR3 spans 14 amino acids. V lost 4 bases and J lost 10, with 17 bases in between.

The V and J genes are TRBV27 and TRBJ2-1; 13 nucleotides agree with TRBD2. V lost 5 bases and J lost 8; bases outside the gene matches: 15. The CDR3 has 18 amino acids. Germline loops: CDR1 MNHEY, CDR2 SMNVEV (reference sequence). CDR3 coding DNA: TGTGCCAGCAGTCTTTACCTACCCGGGACTAGCGGGACATATGAGCAGTTCTTC. Its translation: CASSLYLPGTSGTYEQFF.

CDR3 in DNA: TGTGCCAGCAGCTTAGTTAGCGACTTCTACGAGCAGTACTTC. Translated: CASSLVSDFYEQYF. V is TRBV7-9 and J is TRBJ2-7; perhaps TRBD2 as D (5 bases). Trimming stripped 1 base from V and 3 bases from J, with 10 bases between. There are 14 residues in the CDR3. Germline V gene data show CDR1 as SEHNR and CDR2 as FQNEAQ (reference sequence).

The chain carries TRBV7-2 and TRBJ2-7; 7 nucleotides agree with TRBD1. The CDR3 has 17 amino acids. V shed 2 bases and J 3 bases; nucleotides not matched to a gene: 13. The germline V gene has CDR1 SGHTA and CDR2 FQGNSA. The chain's CDR3 is CASSLTSSGTADYEQYF. In nucleotides, the CDR3 is TGTGCCAGCAGCTTAACCAGTTCCGGGACAGCCGACTACGAGCAGTACTTC.

The chain has TRBV6-1 and TRBJ2-3; the D is unclear. Germline CDR1 is MNHNS and CDR2 is SASEGT. With 4 bases removed from V and 0 bases from J, the gap between germline ends came to 11 bases. The CDR3 is made up of 15 amino acids. The CDR3 reads CASSAITSSTDTQYF. Here the CDR3 DNA reads TGTGCCAGCAGTGCAATAACCTCTAGCACAGATACGCAGTATTTT.

V usage is TRBV7-2 and J usage is TRBJ1-3; 8 nucleotides line up with TRBD1. V was clipped by 3 bases and J by 0 bases; unmatched bases: 1. The CDR3 runs to 15 residues. CDR1 and CDR2 (germline): SGHTA, FQGNSA. CDR3 in amino acids: CASSLDRVSGNTIYF. CDR3 DNA: TGTGCCAGCAGCTTGGACAGGGTCTCTGGAAACACCATATATTTT.

This clone was counted once. This chain uses TRBV5-1 with TRBJ2-5, with 10 nucleotides matching TRBD1. The V segment lost 2 bases and the J segment 5 bases; nucleotides outside the gene matches: 3. CDR1 and CDR2 (germline): SGHRS, YFSETQ. The CDR3 is 14 amino acids. Written as DNA, the CDR3 is TGCGCCAGCAGCTTAAAGGACAGGGGGGAGACCCAGTACTTC. It is translated as CASSLKDRGETQYF.

This chain uses TRBV21-1 with TRBJ1-5. TRBV21-1 counts as a pseudogene. The CDR3 loop spans 16 amino acids. This CDR3 is CASRDFVHWHHQPQHF. CDR3 coding DNA: TGTGCCAGCAGAGACTTTGTACATTGGCATCATCAGCCCCAGCATTTT.

The CDR3 sequence is CASSRGQATYEQYF. The DNA for the CDR3 is TGCGCCAGCAGCAGAGGACAGGCCACATACGAGCAGTACTTC. The chain carries TRBV5-1 and TRBJ2-7; TRBD1 aligns across 7 bases. With 4 bases clipped from V and 4 bases from J, the junction kept 8 bases outside the gene matches. This CDR3 has 14 amino acids. Germline CDR1 is SGHRS and CDR2 is YFSETQ.

The genes are TRBV7-9 and TRBJ1-4; D is ambiguous. CDR1 is SEHNR, CDR2 FQNEAQ, per germline (reference sequence). The CDR3 loop spans 14 amino acids. V lost 5 bases to trimming and J lost 0 bases, with 7 bases between them. CDR3 protein: CASSLRATNEKLFF. CDR3 nucleotides: TGTGCCAGCAGCCTCCGTGCAACTAATGAAAAACTGTTTTTT.

The chain has TRBV19 and TRBJ1-4, with D unclear. Germline-derived CDR1 and CDR2 are LNHDA and SQIVND (reference sequence). V lost 4 bases to trimming and J lost 10 bases, with 16 bases between them. This CDR3 has 14 residues. The CDR3 loop reads CASSTPTGTPKLFF. DNA for the CDR3: TGTGCCAGTAGTACCCCTACGGGTACACCAAAACTGTTTTTT.

The chain recombines TRBV7-8 with TRBJ2-7; D gene uncertain. CDR3 length: 12 amino acids. CDR1 SGHVS and CDR2 FQNEAQ come from the germline V gene. Trimming pared 1 base from V and 9 bases from J, leaving 10 bases between. The CDR3: CASSLEYPGQYF. The CDR3 DNA follows: TGTGCCAGCAGCTTAGAGTACCCGGGGCAGTACTTC.